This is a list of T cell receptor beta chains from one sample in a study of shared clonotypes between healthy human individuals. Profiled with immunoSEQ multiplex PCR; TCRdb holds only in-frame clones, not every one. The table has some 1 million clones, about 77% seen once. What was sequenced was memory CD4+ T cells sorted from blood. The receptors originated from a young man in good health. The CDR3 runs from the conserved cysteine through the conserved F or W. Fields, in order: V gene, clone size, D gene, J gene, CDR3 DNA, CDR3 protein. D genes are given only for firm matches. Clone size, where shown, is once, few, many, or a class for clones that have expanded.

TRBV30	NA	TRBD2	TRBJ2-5	TGTGCCTGGAGTTTTTTACGGACTAGCGGGGCTAAAGAGACCCAGTACTTC	CAWSFLRTSGAKETQYF
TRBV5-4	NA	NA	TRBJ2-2	TGTGCCAGCAGCTTAGCGGGCCCAAACACCGGGGAGCTGTTTTTT	CASSLAGPNTGELFF
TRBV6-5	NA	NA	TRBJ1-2	TGTGCCAGCCAGGATCTCGGTGGCTACACCTTC	CASQDLGGYTF
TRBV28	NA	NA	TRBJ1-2	TGTGCCAGCAGTTCCCTGGGGGGGCGGAACTATGGCTACACCTTC	CASSSLGGRNYGYTF
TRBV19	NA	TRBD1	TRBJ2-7	TGTGCCAGTTCGACAGGGGGTATAATCCACGAGCAGTACTTC	CASSTGGIIHEQYF
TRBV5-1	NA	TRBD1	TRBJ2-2	TGCGCCAGCAGCTCGCGACAGGGGGCGGCCGGGGAGCTGTTTTTT	CASSSRQGAAGELFF
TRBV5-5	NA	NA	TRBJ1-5	TGTGCCAGCAGCTTAAGGTGGGACACCAATCAGCCCCAGCATTTT	CASSLRWDTNQPQHF
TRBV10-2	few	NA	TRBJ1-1	TGCGCCAGCATAAGTCAGGGGAACACTGAAGCTTTCTTT	CASISQGNTEAFF
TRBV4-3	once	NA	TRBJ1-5	TGCGCCAGCAGTATTGACGGTAGCAATCAGCCCCAGCATTTT	CASSIDGSNQPQHF
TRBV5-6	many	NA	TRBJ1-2	TGTGCCAGCAGCTTGGGGGTCCCCAACTATGGCTACACCTTC	CASSLGVPNYGYTF
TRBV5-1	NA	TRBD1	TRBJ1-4	TGCGCCAGCAGCTCCCGGGTAGGGGGCGCAGAAAAACTGTTTTTT	CASSSRVGGAEKLFF
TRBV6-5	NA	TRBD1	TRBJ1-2	TGTGCCAGCAGTTACGAGAGGGGGCCGAGGGGCTACACCTTC	CASSYERGPRGYTF
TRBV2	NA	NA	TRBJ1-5	TGTGCCAGCAGTCCCCTTTCAAGGGGGGGGCTCAATCAGCCCCAGCATTTT	CASSPLSRGGLNQPQHF
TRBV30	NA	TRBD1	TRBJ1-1	TGTGCCTGGAGTCAACCGGGACTCCAGGGGGTGAGGGCTTTCTTT	CAWSQPGLQGVRAFF
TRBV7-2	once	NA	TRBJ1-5	TGTGCCAGCAGCTTGGGCCCAGAATATAGCAATCAGCCCCAGCATTTT	CASSLGPEYSNQPQHF
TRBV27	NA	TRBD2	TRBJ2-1	TGTGCCAGTTTGAAGCGGGAGTCGAAATACAATGAGCAGTTCTTC	CASLKRESKYNEQFF
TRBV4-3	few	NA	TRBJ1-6	TGCGCCAGCAGCCAAGTGCGAGGATCACCCCTCCACTTT	CASSQVRGSPLHF
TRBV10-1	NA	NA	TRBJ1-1	TGCGCCAGCAGTGAATATAGGACGGGAAACACTGAAGCTTTCTTT	CASSEYRTGNTEAFF
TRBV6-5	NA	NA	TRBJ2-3	TGTGCCAGCAGTGGGACGTTGAGCACAGATACGCAGTATTTT	CASSGTLSTDTQYF
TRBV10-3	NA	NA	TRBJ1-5	TGTGCCGCCGGGACATTAGAGGGACAGCCCCAGCATTTT	CAAGTLEGQPQHF
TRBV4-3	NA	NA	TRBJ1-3	TGCGCCAGCAGCCAAGTCGACGCCTCTGGAAACACCATATATTTT	CASSQVDASGNTIYF
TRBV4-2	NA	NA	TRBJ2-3	TGTGCCAGCAGCCAAGAAGGTGGGCGAGGGGATACGCAGTATTTT	CASSQEGGRGDTQYF
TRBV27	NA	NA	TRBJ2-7	TGTGCCAGCAGTTTATCCCGGGGCTACGAGCAGTACTTC	CASSLSRGYEQYF
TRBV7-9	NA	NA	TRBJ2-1	TGTGCCAGCAGCTTAATCTCCCCGCCCTACAATGAGCAGTTCTTC	CASSLISPPYNEQFF
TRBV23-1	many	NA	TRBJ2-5	TGCGCCAGCAGCTCCATGGAGACCCAGTACTTC	CASSSMETQYF
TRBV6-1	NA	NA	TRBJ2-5	TGTGCCAGCAGGTTGGGGCAAGAGACCCAGTACTTC	CASRLGQETQYF
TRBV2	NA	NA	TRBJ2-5	TGTGCCAGCAGTGTGGCTATCCAAGAGACCCAGTACTTC	CASSVAIQETQYF
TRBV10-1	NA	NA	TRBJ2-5	TGCGCCAGTGCGGAGGGGGCTCGGGAGACCCAGTACTTC	CASAEGARETQYF
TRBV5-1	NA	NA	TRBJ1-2	TGCGCCAGCAGCTTGGAGCCGGGTAAAACCTATGGCTACACCTTC	CASSLEPGKTYGYTF
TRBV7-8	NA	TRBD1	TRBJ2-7	TGTGCCAGCAGCTTATCGACAGGGCCTACCTACGAGCAGTACTTC	CASSLSTGPTYEQYF
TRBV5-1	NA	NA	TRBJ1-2	TGCGCCAGCAGCTCAAATGTACAGGGTGGCTACACCTTC	CASSSNVQGGYTF
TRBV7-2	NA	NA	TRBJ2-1	TGTGCCAGCAGCCGAAGAATACTGGGGGATGAGCAGTTCTTC	CASSRRILGDEQFF
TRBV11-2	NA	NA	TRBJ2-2	TGTGCCAGCAAACGGGCGGGCACCGGGGAGCTGTTTTTT	CASKRAGTGELFF
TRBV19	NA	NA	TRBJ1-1	TGTGCCAGTAGCGACGACAGCCGTAACACTGAAGCTTTCTTT	CASSDDSRNTEAFF
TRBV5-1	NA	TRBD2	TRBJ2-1	TGCGCCAGCAGCGCAGGACTAGCGGGGGGAAATGAGCAGTTCTTC	CASSAGLAGGNEQFF
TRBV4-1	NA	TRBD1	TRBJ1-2	TGCGCCAGCAGCCAAGACCCACAGGGGCGAAACTATGGCTACACCTTC	CASSQDPQGRNYGYTF
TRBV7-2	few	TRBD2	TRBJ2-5	TGTGCCAGCAGCTTACTAGCGGCGGGACAAGAGACCCAGTACTTC	CASSLLAAGQETQYF
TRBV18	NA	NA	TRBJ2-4	TGTGCCAGCTCAATTACTAGCCCCCCCGGTAGCATTCAGTACTTC	CASSITSPPGSIQYF
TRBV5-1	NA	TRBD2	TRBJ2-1	TGCGCCAGCAGCCGCAGACTAGCGGGAGACAATGAGCAGTTCTTC	CASSRRLAGDNEQFF
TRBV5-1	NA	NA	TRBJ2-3	TGCGCCAGCAGCCCCGCCCCAGGGATAGGCACAGATACGCAGTATTTT	CASSPAPGIGTDTQYF
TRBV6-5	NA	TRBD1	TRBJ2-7	TGTGCCAGCAGAAACCGGGACAGGGTGAACGAGCAGTACTTC	CASRNRDRVNEQYF
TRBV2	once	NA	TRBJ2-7	TGTGCCAGCAATAACAGGGTATACGAGCAGTACTTC	CASNNRVYEQYF
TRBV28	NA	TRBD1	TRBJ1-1	TGTGCCAGCAGGGGACAGCTATTCACTGAAGCTTTCTTT	CASRGQLFTEAFF
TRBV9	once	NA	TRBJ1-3	TGTGCCAGCAGCGTAGGAGGGCTCTCTGGAAACACCATATATTTT	CASSVGGLSGNTIYF
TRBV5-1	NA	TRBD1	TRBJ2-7	TGCGCCAGCAGCTTGGCGACAGGGGGCTCGAGTAACCCCTACGAGCAGTACTTC	CASSLATGGSSNPYEQYF
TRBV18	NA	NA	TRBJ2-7	TGTGCCAGCTCACCAGGGGCACCCTACGAGCAGTACTTC	CASSPGAPYEQYF
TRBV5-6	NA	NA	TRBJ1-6	TGTGCCAGCAGCTTCGGGATCGCCTGGGGGTCACCCCTCCACTTT	CASSFGIAWGSPLHF
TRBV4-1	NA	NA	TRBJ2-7	TGCGCCAGCAGCCAAGAATGGTCAGGCCTCTACGAGCAGTACTTC	CASSQEWSGLYEQYF
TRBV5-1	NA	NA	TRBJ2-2	TGCGCCAGCAGCCCCCTATCGAACACCGGGGAGCTGTTTTTT	CASSPLSNTGELFF
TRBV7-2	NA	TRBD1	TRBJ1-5	TGTGCCAGCAGGGCTGGCGGGACAGGGGGACGCAATCAGCCCCAGCATTTT	CASRAGGTGGRNQPQHF
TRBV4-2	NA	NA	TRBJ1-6	TGTGCCAGCAGCCAAGACTGGACAGCCCGGGGTTCACCCCTCCACTTT	CASSQDWTARGSPLHF
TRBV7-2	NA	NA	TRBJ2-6	TGTGCCAGCAGCTTAGCGCCTCGGACAGTGATATCTGGGGCCAACGTCCTGACTTTC	CASSLAPRTVISGANVLTF
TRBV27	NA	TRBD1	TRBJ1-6	TGTGCCAGCAGTTGGCGGACAGGGGATAATTCACCCCTCCACTTT	CASSWRTGDNSPLHF
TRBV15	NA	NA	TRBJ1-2	TGTGCCACCAGCAGAGACAGGGGATTAGGCTATGGCTACACCTTC	CATSRDRGLGYGYTF
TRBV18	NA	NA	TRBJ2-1	TGTGCCAGCTCTCCCAGTCGGAGTTGGAATGAGCAGTTCTTC	CASSPSRSWNEQFF
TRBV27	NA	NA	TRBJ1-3	TGTGCCAGCAGCCGCGGAGGGGTTGGAAACACCATATATTTT	CASSRGGVGNTIYF
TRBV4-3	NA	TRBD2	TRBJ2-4	TGCGCCAGCAGCCAAGGTCGAGCGGGAGTCGGGACCAAAAACATTCAGTACTTC	CASSQGRAGVGTKNIQYF
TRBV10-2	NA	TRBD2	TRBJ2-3	TGCGCCAGCTCCCAGACTCAACTAGCGGGAGGGCCCACAGATACGCAGTATTTT	CASSQTQLAGGPTDTQYF
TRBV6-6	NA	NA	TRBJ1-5	TGTGCCAGCAGGAGTAGAGGGGGGATGAGCAATCAGCCCCAGCATTTT	CASRSRGGMSNQPQHF